Below, 23 T cell receptor beta chains from the same sample are listed, as sequenced in a study of CXCR3-negative and CXCR3-positive naive CD8 T cells. Study-wide results and caveats: Researchers report that CXCR3-positive naive cells carry more hydrophobic TRB CDR3s than CXCR3-negative naive cells.

UMI-labeled TRB cDNA libraries were prepared by 5' RACE. After re-calling the 5' RACE reads, TCRdb lists one entry per CDR3 protein, DNA absent. The sample holds roughly 110,000 distinct CDR3 sequences. These receptors have no identified antigens. The sequenced sample was naive CXCR3+ CD8+ T cells from blood. The subset denotes: CD45RO-CCR7+CD27+CD95- naive CD8+ T cells expressing CXCR3 (TNR3+). The receptors stem from a human donor in good health. Some clones in this sample may be carry-over from other donors' samples.

The V gene is TRBV7-9, the J gene TRBJ2-5. The CDR3 sequence is 14 residues long. Per germline, CDR1 SEHNR and CDR2 FQNEAQ (reference sequence). The CDR3 loop is CASSLVIKQETQYF.

CDR3 loop: CASSRRDREGRDTQYF. The rearrangement links TRBV7-6 to TRBJ2-3; TCRdb reports TRBD1, a call that lacks DNA to check it against. The CDR3 extends over 16 amino acids. Germline V gene lookup returns CDR1 SGHVS and CDR2 FNYEAQ.

The rearrangement joins TRBV7-9 to TRBJ2-7; TCRdb designates TRBD1, a call that cannot be tested without DNA. Germline CDR1 SEHNR, CDR2 FQNEAQ (reference sequence). The CDR3 spans 11 residues. CDR3 residues: CAQGQGNEQYF.

V is TRBV7-8 and J is TRBJ2-1; TCRdb names TRBD2, which stays unverified in the absence of DNA. The CDR3 extends over 17 amino acids. The V gene's germline CDR1 is SGHVS and CDR2 FQNEAQ. The CDR3: CASSLGLGLLSYNEQFF. Drawing the rest from reference TRBV7-8 and TRBJ2-1, the complete variable domain is GAGVSQSPRYKVAKRGQDVALRCDPISGHVSLFWYQQALGQGPEFLTYFQNEAQLDKSGLPSDRFFAERPEGSVSTLKIQRTQQEDSAVYLCASSLGLGLLSYNEQFFGPGTRLTVL.

The rearrangement joins TRBV29-1 to TRBJ2-1; the TRBD2 assignment by TCRdb is unverifiable without DNA. The V gene's germline CDR1 is SQVTM and CDR2 ANQGSEA. This CDR3 spans 12 amino acids. CDR3 loop: CSVEYGGEEQFF.

This sequence joins TRBV29-1 and TRBJ2-3; as DNA is missing, the TRBD1 call by TCRdb cannot be tested. The CDR3 runs to 14 residues. CDR1 is SQVTM and CDR2 is ANQGSEA in the germline V gene. The CDR3 here is CSVDGGFSTDTQYF.

The CDR3 here is CASSSPRAGVPGELFF. The gene calls are TRBV28 and TRBJ2-2; TCRdb proposes TRBD2, but this gene call is untestable without DNA. The CDR3 runs 16 residues. In germline, CDR1 is MDHEN, CDR2 SYDVKM.

The chain recombines TRBV10-3 with TRBJ2-7; there is no DNA to check the TCRdb D call of TRBD1. The CDR3 has 15 residues. The V gene's germline CDR1 is ENHRY and CDR2 SYGVKD. CDR3 protein: CAISDPDKNSYEQYF.

The chain uses TRBV6-6 and TRBJ2-3; TCRdb names TRBD2, which stays unverified in the absence of DNA. The length of the CDR3 is 15 residues. Germline values: CDR1 MNHNY, CDR2 SVGAGI (reference sequence). CDR3 sequence reads: CASRGLAGGTDTQYF.

The chain recombines TRBV7-2 with TRBJ2-1; no DNA is available, so the TRBD2 call from TCRdb remains unchecked. The CDR3 runs 18 residues. Germline V lookup: CDR1 SGHTA, CDR2 FQGNSA. CDR3 sequence: CASSFPTSGGPLDNEQFF.

The chain uses TRBV20-1 and TRBJ2-7; the TRBD1 assignment by TCRdb is unverifiable without DNA. The CDR3 sequence is 14 residues long. Germline CDR1 DFQATT, CDR2 SNEGSKA (reference sequence). The CDR3 loop reads CSASDRGKPYEQYF.

This chain connects TRBV29-1 to TRBJ1-2; TCRdb calls TRBD1, which cannot be checked without DNA. CDR3 size: 13 residues. The germline CDR1 and CDR2 sequences are SQVTM and ANQGSEA. CDR3 loop: CSVGPNARNGYTF. The full variable domain, rest sourced from reference TRBV29-1 and TRBJ1-2, is SAVISQKPSRDICQRGTSLTIQCQVDSQVTMMFWYRQQPGQSLTLIATANQGSEATYESGFVIDKFPISRPNLTFSTLTVSNMSPEDSSIYLCSVGPNARNGYTFGSGTRLTVV.

The chain couples TRBV7-9 to TRBJ2-5. The germline V gene encodes CDR1 SEHNR and CDR2 FQNEAQ (reference sequence). This CDR3 spans 13 amino acids. The CDR3 is CASSLSEEETQYF.

The rearrangement joins TRBV28 to TRBJ2-6. Germline V lookup: CDR1 MDHEN, CDR2 SYDVKM. The CDR3 spans 15 residues. CDR3: CASSLRSPGANVLTF.

The chain carries TRBV15 and TRBJ2-1; absent DNA, TCRdb's TRBD1 call cannot be checked. Germline CDR1 and CDR2: LNHNV and YYDKDF (reference sequence). The CDR3 totals 18 residues. CDR3 sequence: CATSRDRPGTSSYNEQFF. Looking up the rest from reference TRBV15 and TRBJ2-1 gives the full variable domain: DAMVIQNPRYQVTQFGKPVTLSCSQTLNHNVMYWYQQKSSQAPKLLFHYYDKDFNNEADTPDNFQSRRPNTSFCFLDIRSPGLGDTAMYLCATSRDRPGTSSYNEQFFGPGTRLTVL.

The chain has TRBV7-9 and TRBJ2-1; the D gene TCRdb calls, TRBD1, cannot be checked with no DNA. The CDR3 covers 17 residues. The V gene's germline CDR1 is SEHNR and CDR2 FQNEAQ (reference sequence). The CDR3 is CASSLTQAASSYNEQFF.

The chain recombines TRBV28 with TRBJ2-7. Germline CDR1 MDHEN, CDR2 SYDVKM. The CDR3 is 13 amino acids. CDR3 protein: CASSLRSSYEQYF.

The chain combines TRBV6-5 with TRBJ2-6; TCRdb designates TRBD1, a call that cannot be tested without DNA. The CDR3 extends over 17 amino acids. CDR1 and CDR2 from the germline V gene are MNHEY and SVGAGI. The CDR3 loop is CASSYLGGGFGANVLTF.

This chain joins TRBV13 and TRBJ2-7. Germline-derived CDR1 and CDR2 are PRHDT and FYEKMQ (reference sequence). The length of the CDR3 is 12 residues. The CDR3 reads CASNLAGYEQYF.

This chain uses TRBV11-3 with TRBJ1-1; TCRdb reports TRBD1, a call that lacks DNA to check it against. The germline CDR1 and CDR2 sequences are SGHNT and YENEEA. The CDR3 contains 13 residues. The CDR3 region is CASRSRGYTEAFF.

The rearrangement uses TRBV18 and TRBJ1-1. The CDR3 has 16 residues. The germline V gene has CDR1 KGHSH and CDR2 LQKENI. This chain's CDR3 is CASSPVIGSMNTEAFF. Combining the CDR3 with reference TRBV18 and TRBJ1-1 gives the whole variable domain NAGVMQNPRHLVRRRGQEARLRCSPMKGHSHVYWYRQLPEEGLKFMVYLQKENIIDESGMPKERFSAEFPKEGPSILRIQQVVRGDSAAYFCASSPVIGSMNTEAFFGQGTRLTVV.

The V call is TRBV2, the J call TRBJ1-1. The germline V gene has CDR1 SNHLY and CDR2 FYNNEI. The CDR3 extends over 14 amino acids. The CDR3 here is CASRDSLMNTEAFF. Combining the CDR3 with reference TRBV2 and TRBJ1-1 gives the whole variable domain EPEVTQTPSHQVTQMGQEVILRCVPISNHLYFYWYRQILGQKVEFLVSFYNNEISEKSEIFDDQFSVERPDGSNFTLKIRSTKLEDSAMYFCASRDSLMNTEAFFGQGTRLTVV.

The rearrangement joins TRBV20-1 to TRBJ2-3; as DNA is missing, the TRBD2 call by TCRdb cannot be tested. The CDR3 runs 16 residues. CDR1 is DFQATT and CDR2 is SNEGSKA in the germline V gene (reference sequence). The CDR3 protein is CSATDLRGSFSDTQYF.